The 27 T cell receptor beta chains in this list originate from one sample, sequenced in a study of radiotherapy plus CTLA-4 blockade in lung cancer. Here immunoSEQ multiplex PCR was the method, and the copy in TCRdb shows in-frame clones only, minus some. The data hold over 85,000 clones, with about four fifths observed a single time. The sample in question was peripheral blood, obtained from a patient treated with radiotherapy plus ipilimumab. All receptors derive from a human donor with non-small cell lung cancer that progressed on radiotherapy plus ipilimumab.

This chain links TRBV10-2 with TRBJ2-7; 8 positions agree with TRBD1. The CDR3 has 13 amino acids. In germline, CDR1 is WSHSY, CDR2 SAAADI. Trimming cost V 6 bases and J 2 bases; bases outside gene matches: 3. CDR3 region: CASRGQGTYEQYF. The DNA for the CDR3 is TGCGCCAGCAGAGGACAGGGAACCTACGAGCAGTACTTC.

In DNA, the CDR3 is TGTGCCAGCAGTTACGTTGGGAGCGGGAGTCCCCATGAGCAGTTCTTC. Its protein is CASSYVGSGSPHEQFF. The chain combines TRBV6-5 with TRBJ2-1; 8 nucleotides match TRBD2. Per the germline V gene, CDR1 is MNHEY and CDR2 is SVGAGI. With 2 bases clipped from V and 8 bases from J, the junction kept 11 bases outside the gene matches. The CDR3 length is 16 residues.

The chain uses TRBV14 and TRBJ1-1, with 7 bases fitting TRBD1. Germline values: CDR1 SGHDN, CDR2 FVKESK. Trimming took 0 bases from V and 0 from J; bases not matched to a gene: 4. The length of the CDR3 is 16 residues. CDR3 coding DNA: TGTGCCAGCAGCCAAGAGAGGGGGCGCGTGAACACTGAAGCTTTCTTT. It is translated as CASSQERGRVNTEAFF.

This clone is a singleton in its sample. V is TRBV27 and J is TRBJ2-7; D unresolved. Between the trimmed V and J ends, which lost 6 bases and 2 bases, there was a span of 20 bases. There are 16 residues in the CDR3. Germline V gives CDR1 MNHEY, CDR2 SMNVEV (reference sequence). CDR3 coding DNA: TGTGCCAGCAGCCCCAACCGGGCGGCACGAACCTACGAGCAGTACTTC. Residues: CASSPNRAARTYEQYF.

The J gene is TRBJ2-2, the V gene TRBV5-1, with D perhaps TRBD2 (5 bases). Per germline, CDR1 SGHRS and CDR2 YFSETQ. The length of the CDR3 is 13 residues. The V and J ends lost 5 bases and 4 bases respectively, with 9 bases between them. The chain's CDR3 is CASRVAGTGELFF. CDR3 nucleotides: TGCGCCAGCAGGGTGGCGGGCACCGGGGAGCTGTTTTTT.

A single count supports this clone. The chain combines TRBV2 with TRBJ2-5, with a tentative D call TRBD2 (6 bases). Trimming left V 8 bases short and J 5 bases short, with 12 bases between. The CDR3 sequence is 12 residues long. Germline V gene data show CDR1 as SNHLY and CDR2 as FYNNEI. CDR3 protein: CASWGLRETQYF. The CDR3 bases are TGTGCCAGCTGGGGACTGCGGGAGACCCAGTACTTC.

The V call is TRBV5-4, the J call TRBJ2-3; D gene ambiguous. The V gene's germline CDR1 is SGHNT and CDR2 YYREEE (reference sequence). Trimming stripped 1 base from V and 1 base from J, with 10 bases between. The CDR3 is 15 amino acids. Here the CDR3 DNA reads TGTGCCAGCAGCTTGACGTCGACTGGCACAGATACGCAGTATTTT. This gives the protein CASSLTSTGTDTQYF. The full variable domain, with the rest looked up from reference TRBV5-4 and TRBJ2-3, is ETGVTQSPTHLIKTRGQQVTLRCSSQSGHNTVSWYQQALGQGPQFIFQYYREEENGRGNFPPRFSGLQFPNYSSELNVNALELDDSALYLCASSLTSTGTDTQYFGPGTRLTVL.

This clone was counted a few times. This sample also contains other DNA sequences that code for the same CDR3. The rearrangement links TRBV11-3 to TRBJ1-3; 9 bases align to TRBD1. V was pared by 5 bases and J by 2 bases, with 4 bases of the junction left unmatched. The germline gives CDR1 SGHNT, CDR2 YENEEA. The CDR3 is made up of 15 amino acids. The CDR3 sequence is CASSPGQGPGNTIYF. The CDR3 DNA follows: TGTGCCAGCAGCCCGGGACAGGGTCCTGGAAACACCATATATTTT.

The CDR3 nucleotides read TGTGCCAGCAAGGGACTAGCGGGAGGTTCCCGCAATGAGCAGTTCTTC. This gives the protein CASKGLAGGSRNEQFF. The chain employs TRBV2 and TRBJ2-1, with 15 bases identical to TRBD2. Germline values: CDR1 SNHLY, CDR2 FYNNEI. This CDR3 has 16 amino acids. Trimming cost V 7 bases and J 6 bases; bases outside gene matches: 7. The full variable domain, rest sourced from reference TRBV2 and TRBJ2-1, is EPEVTQTPSHQVTQMGQEVILRCVPISNHLYFYWYRQILGQKVEFLVSFYNNEISEKSEIFDDQFSVERPDGSNFTLKIRSTKLEDSAMYFCASKGLAGGSRNEQFFGPGTRLTVL.

The chain employs TRBV4-1 and TRBJ2-5; 8 bases map to TRBD2. The V gene end was trimmed by 2 bases and the J gene end by 2 bases; junction bases not matched to a gene: 7. This CDR3 has 16 residues. The germline CDR1 and CDR2 sequences are MGHRA and YSYEKL. CDR3: CASSQLLAGSQETQYF. For the CDR3, the DNA is TGCGCCAGCAGCCAACTTCTAGCGGGTAGTCAAGAGACCCAGTACTTC.

This clone was observed a few times. The chain couples TRBV18 to TRBJ2-2; the D gene is possibly TRBD1 (6 bases). Between the trimmed V and J ends, which lost 4 bases and 3 bases, there was a span of 12 bases. The CDR3 totals 15 residues. The germline CDR1 and CDR2 sequences are KGHSH and LQKENI. Written as DNA, the CDR3 is TGTGCCAGCTCACTATTGACAGGAGACACCGGGGAGCTGTTTTTT. The encoded protein is CASSLLTGDTGELFF. Filled out from reference TRBV18 and TRBJ2-2, the complete variable domain reads NAGVMQNPRHLVRRRGQEARLRCSPMKGHSHVYWYRQLPEEGLKFMVYLQKENIIDESGMPKERFSAEFPKEGPSILRIQQVVRGDSAAYFCASSLLTGDTGELFFGEGSRLTVL.

J is TRBJ1-5 and V is TRBV9, with unresolved D. CDR3 length equals 14 residues. Germline CDR1 reads SGDLS; CDR2 reads YYNGEE. V dropped 0 bases and J dropped 4 bases, with 8 bases sitting between them. CDR3 region: CASSVGEGNQPQHF. CDR3 nucleotides: TGTGCCAGCAGCGTAGGGGAAGGGAATCAGCCCCAGCATTTT.

The V and J genes are TRBV30 and TRBJ2-5; D call uncertain. Germline lookup yields CDR1 GTSNPN and CDR2 SVGIG (reference sequence). V was cut by 3 bases and J by 7 bases, with 9 bases left in between. The CDR3 consists of 11 residues. The CDR3 protein is CAWRKGSTQYF. CDR3 in DNA: TGTGCCTGGAGGAAGGGTTCGACCCAGTACTTC.

This chain uses TRBV9 with TRBJ2-3; D call uncertain. Germline V gives CDR1 SGDLS, CDR2 YYNGEE. CDR3 length: 15 residues. The V gene lost 1 base and the J gene lost 5 bases, with 14 bases spanning the gap. The chain's CDR3 is CASSVSGVVGDTQYF. The CDR3, as DNA: TGTGCCAGCAGCGTATCAGGAGTCGTTGGAGATACGCAGTATTTT.

The chain couples TRBV4-1 to TRBJ1-2, with D possibly matching TRBD1 (5 bases). V lost 1 base to trimming and J lost 6 bases, with 9 bases between them. Germline CDR1 is MGHRA and CDR2 is YSYEKL. The CDR3 length is 13 residues. CDR3 DNA: TGCGCCAGCAGCCAAGCACAGGTTCATGGCTACACCTTC. It codes for CASSQAQVHGYTF.

The chain is built from TRBV5-1 and TRBJ2-2; 9 bases are shared with TRBD2. CDR1 is SGHRS, CDR2 YFSETQ, per germline. This CDR3 comprises 16 residues. V shed 4 bases and J 7 bases; nucleotides not matched to a gene: 11. Written as DNA, the CDR3 is TGCGCCAGCAGCCCAGATGTAGCGGGAGCCGGCGGGGAGCTGTTTTTT. Its translation: CASSPDVAGAGGELFF.

V is TRBV25-1 and J is TRBJ1-5; D is unresolved. V lost 4 bases and J lost 1, with 8 bases in between. The germline V gene has CDR1 MGHDK and CDR2 SYGVNS. The CDR3 runs to 14 residues. The CDR3 sequence: CASSASQSNQPQHF. In nucleotides, the CDR3 is TGTGCCAGCAGTGCCAGTCAGAGCAATCAGCCCCAGCATTTT.

This sequence joins TRBV7-3 and TRBJ2-4; D not resolved. This CDR3 comprises 17 residues. Germline V gives CDR1 SGHTA, CDR2 FQGTGA. Trimming cost V 0 bases and J 0 bases, with 12 bases left between them. The CDR3 coding sequence is TGTGCCAGCAGCTTAACGGGTAGTGCCGTAGCCAAAAACATTCAGTACTTC. This sequence encodes CASSLTGSAVAKNIQYF. Filled out from reference TRBV7-3 and TRBJ2-4, the complete variable domain reads GAGVSQTPSNKVTEKGKYVELRCDPISGHTALYWYRQSLGQGPEFLIYFQGTGAADDSGLPNDRFFAVRPEGSVSTLKIQRTERGDSAVYLCASSLTGSAVAKNIQYFGAGTRLSVL.

The chain uses TRBV7-9 and TRBJ2-2, with D uncertain. Between the trimmed V and J ends, which lost 1 base and 5 bases, there was a span of 17 bases. Germline assignment: CDR1 SEHNR and CDR2 FQNEAQ (reference sequence). The CDR3 covers 17 residues. The CDR3 DNA sequence: TGTGCCAGCAGCTTAGATGGCAGCCTCGTGGGAACCGGGGAGCTGTTTTTT. Its protein is CASSLDGSLVGTGELFF.

The J gene is TRBJ2-5, the V gene TRBV5-1; D not resolved. CDR3 length: 16 amino acids. The V and J ends lost 0 bases and 0 bases respectively, with 12 bases between them. The germline V gene has CDR1 SGHRS and CDR2 YFSETQ. As DNA, the CDR3 is TGCGCCAGCAGCTTGGTGGCAGGTTCATACCAAGAGACCCAGTACTTC. Residues: CASSLVAGSYQETQYF.

This clone was seen a handful of times. The rearrangement uses TRBV9 and TRBJ2-5; unclear D gene. CDR1 and CDR2 from the germline V gene are SGDLS and YYNGEE. V lost 0 bases, J lost 2 bases, and 8 bases lay in between. CDR3 length equals 14 residues. The chain's CDR3 is CASSVAQFQETQYF. In nucleotides, the CDR3 is TGTGCCAGCAGCGTAGCACAGTTTCAAGAGACCCAGTACTTC.

V gene TRBV2 combines with J gene TRBJ1-5, with D tentatively TRBD1 (5 bases). The V gene's germline CDR1 is SNHLY and CDR2 FYNNEI. The CDR3 has 15 amino acids. Trimming left V 4 bases short and J 2 bases short, with 12 bases between. CDR3 sequence reads: CASSAGVQGNQPQHF. The CDR3 DNA is TGTGCCAGCAGTGCGGGGGTCCAGGGCAATCAGCCCCAGCATTTT.

This clone was recorded a few times. This CDR3 is CASSIFASGNNEQFF. Here the CDR3 DNA reads TGTGCCAGTAGTATTTTCGCTAGCGGCAACAATGAGCAGTTCTTC. The V call is TRBV19, the J call TRBJ2-1, with 7 bases fitting TRBD2. CDR1 LNHDA and CDR2 SQIVND come from the germline V gene (reference sequence). J was trimmed by 5 bases and V by 3 bases; bases with no gene match: 7. This CDR3 spans 15 amino acids. Complete variable domain (other parts from reference TRBV19 and TRBJ2-1): DGGITQSPKYLFRKEGQNVTLSCEQNLNHDAMYWYRQDPGQGLRLIYYSQIVNDFQKGDIAEGYSVSREKKESFPLTVTSAQKNPTAFYLCASSIFASGNNEQFFGPGTRLTVL.

V is TRBV16 and J is TRBJ2-7; tentative D call: TRBD1 (5 bases). V lost 4 bases and J lost 4, with 17 bases in between. This CDR3 comprises 15 residues. Germline loops: CDR1 KGHSY, CDR2 FQNENV. CDR3 sequence (DNA): TGTGCCAGCAGCCCCACCACGGGCAGGGCTTACGAGCAGTACTTC. This gives the protein CASSPTTGRAYEQYF.

The V and J genes are TRBV6-1 and TRBJ2-3; 9 nucleotides agree with TRBD2. Per the germline V gene, CDR1 is MNHNS and CDR2 is SASEGT. Losses at the gene ends were 2 bases for V and 2 bases for J; bases not matched to a gene: 17. This CDR3 region has 20 residues. The CDR3 DNA reads as TGTGCCAGCAGTGAACTGGGCTCGCTAAAGGGACTAGCATTCACAGATACGCAGTATTTT. Protein: CASSELGSLKGLAFTDTQYF.

The rearrangement uses TRBV4-1 and TRBJ1-3, with 7 bases identical to TRBD1. From germline, CDR1 is MGHRA and CDR2 YSYEKL. The CDR3 has 14 residues. The ends lost 2 bases at V and 6 bases at J; junction bases unmatched: 4. The CDR3 DNA reads as TGCGCCAGCAGCCAACCCGGACAGGAAAACACCATATATTTT. This sequence encodes CASSQPGQENTIYF.

The V and J genes are TRBV27 and TRBJ2-7, with D tentatively TRBD1 (6 bases). The V end lost 7 bases, the J end lost 1 base, and 20 bases lay between the germline ends. The CDR3 extends over 16 amino acids. Germline V CDR1 and CDR2: MNHEY, SMNVEV (reference sequence). The CDR3 reads CASNHLPGHRSYEQYF. DNA of the CDR3: TGTGCCAGCAATCACTTGCCGGGACATCGTTCCTACGAGCAGTACTTC.